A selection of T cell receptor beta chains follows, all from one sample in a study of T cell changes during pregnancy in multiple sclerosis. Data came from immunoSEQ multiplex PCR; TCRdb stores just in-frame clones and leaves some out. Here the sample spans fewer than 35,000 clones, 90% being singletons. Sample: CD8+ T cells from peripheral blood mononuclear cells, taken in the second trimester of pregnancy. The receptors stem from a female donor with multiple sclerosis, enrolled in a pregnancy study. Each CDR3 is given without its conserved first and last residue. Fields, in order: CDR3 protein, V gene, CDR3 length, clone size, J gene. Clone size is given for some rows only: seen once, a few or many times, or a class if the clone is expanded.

ASSLRDNEQF TRBV5-1 10 . TRBJ2-1
ASSQGNTPYNEQF TRBV4-1 13 . TRBJ2-1
ASSPGQSLDEQY TRBV6-1 12 . TRBJ2-7
ASSYDGAGPHYEQY TRBV6-5 14 . TRBJ2-7
ASSAWDRGPSSGANVLT TRBV5-6 17 . TRBJ2-6
ASSLDAGGPGEQY TRBV5-1 13 . TRBJ2-5
ASSTGVTATDTQY TRBV25-1 13 . TRBJ2-3
ASSQGAGTGNEKLF TRBV4-3 14 medium-sized TRBJ1-4
ASSYLRGEDEQF TRBV7-9 12 . TRBJ2-1
ASSVPRWRGQDYGYT TRBV7-4 15 . TRBJ1-2
ASSFPGGPGDTQY TRBV27 13 . TRBJ2-3
ASSARLGDKETQY TRBV9 13 . TRBJ2-5
ASSVGQGSGANVLT TRBV9 14 . TRBJ2-6
ASSVAGEEGYT TRBV9 11 . TRBJ1-2
ASSEATYGYT TRBV19 10 . TRBJ1-2